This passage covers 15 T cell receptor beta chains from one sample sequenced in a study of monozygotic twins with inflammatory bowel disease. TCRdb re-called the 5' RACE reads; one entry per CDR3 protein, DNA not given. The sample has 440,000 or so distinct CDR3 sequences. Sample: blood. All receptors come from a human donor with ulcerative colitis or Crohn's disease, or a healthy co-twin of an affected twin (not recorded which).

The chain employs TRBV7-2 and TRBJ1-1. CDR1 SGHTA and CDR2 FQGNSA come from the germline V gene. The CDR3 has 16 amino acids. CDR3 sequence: CASSFEFGRGNTEAFF.

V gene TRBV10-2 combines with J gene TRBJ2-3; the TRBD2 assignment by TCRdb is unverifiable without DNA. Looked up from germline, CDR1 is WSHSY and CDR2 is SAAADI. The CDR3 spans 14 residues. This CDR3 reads CASSETSGTDTQYF.

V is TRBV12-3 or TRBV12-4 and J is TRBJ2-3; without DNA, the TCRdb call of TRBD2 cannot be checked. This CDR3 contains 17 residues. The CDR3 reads CASSTQLAGRGTDTQYF.

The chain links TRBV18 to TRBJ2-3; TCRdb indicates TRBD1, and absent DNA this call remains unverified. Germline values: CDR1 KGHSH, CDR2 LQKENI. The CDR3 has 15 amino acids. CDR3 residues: CASSPLSGALDTQYF. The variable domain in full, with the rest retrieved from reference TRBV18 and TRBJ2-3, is NAGVMQNPRHLVRRRGQEARLRCSPMKGHSHVYWYRQLPEEGLKFMVYLQKENIIDESGMPKERFSAEFPKEGPSILRIQQVVRGDSAAYFCASSPLSGALDTQYFGPGTRLTVL.

CDR3 loop: CASSPGWAQDNEQFF. The V call is TRBV5-1, the J call TRBJ2-1; the TRBD2 assignment by TCRdb is unverifiable without DNA. The CDR3 is 15 amino acids. The germline gives CDR1 SGHRS, CDR2 YFSETQ.

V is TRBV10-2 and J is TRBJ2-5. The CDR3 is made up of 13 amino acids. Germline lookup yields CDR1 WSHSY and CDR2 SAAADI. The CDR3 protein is CASSEGVQETQYF.

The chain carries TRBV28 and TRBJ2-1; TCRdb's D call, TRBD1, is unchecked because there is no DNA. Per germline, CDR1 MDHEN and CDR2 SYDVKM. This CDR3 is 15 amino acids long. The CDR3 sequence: CASSFGTGPGNEQFF.

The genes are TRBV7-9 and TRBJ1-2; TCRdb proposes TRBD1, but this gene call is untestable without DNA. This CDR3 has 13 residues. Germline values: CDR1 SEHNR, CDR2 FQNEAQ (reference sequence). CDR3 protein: CASSFREIYGYTF.

The CDR3 protein is CASTYGMQPQHF. This rearrangement joins TRBV6-1 to TRBJ1-5; without DNA, the TCRdb call of TRBD1 cannot be checked. Germline-derived CDR1 and CDR2 are MNHNS and SASEGT. This CDR3 contains 12 residues.

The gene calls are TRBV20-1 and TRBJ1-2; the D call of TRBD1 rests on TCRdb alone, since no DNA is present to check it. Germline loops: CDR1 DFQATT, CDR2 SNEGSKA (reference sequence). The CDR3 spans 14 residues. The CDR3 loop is CSARRQYNNYGYTF.

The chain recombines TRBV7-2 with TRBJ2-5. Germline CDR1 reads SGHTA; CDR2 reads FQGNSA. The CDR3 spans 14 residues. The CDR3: CASSLSTTRETQYF. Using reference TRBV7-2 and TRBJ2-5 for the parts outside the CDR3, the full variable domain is GAGVSQSPSNKVTEKGKDVELRCDPISGHTALYWYRQSLGQGLEFLIYFQGNSAPDKSGLPSDRFSAERTGGSVSTLTIQRTQQEDSAVYLCASSLSTTRETQYFGPGTRLLVL.

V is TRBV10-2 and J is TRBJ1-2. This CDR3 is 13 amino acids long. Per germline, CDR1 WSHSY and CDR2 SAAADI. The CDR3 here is CASSDPPDYGYTF.

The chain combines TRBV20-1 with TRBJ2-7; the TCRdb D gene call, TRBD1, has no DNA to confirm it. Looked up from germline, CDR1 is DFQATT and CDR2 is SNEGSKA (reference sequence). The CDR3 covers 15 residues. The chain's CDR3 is CSANLEGTGSVEQYF.

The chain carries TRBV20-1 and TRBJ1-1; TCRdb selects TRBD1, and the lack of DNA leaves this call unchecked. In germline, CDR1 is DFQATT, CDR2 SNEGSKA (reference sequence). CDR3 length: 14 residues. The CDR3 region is CSARGQGSGTEAFF.

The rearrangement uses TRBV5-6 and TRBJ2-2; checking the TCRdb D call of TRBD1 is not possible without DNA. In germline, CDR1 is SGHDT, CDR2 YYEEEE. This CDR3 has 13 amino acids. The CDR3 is CASSLWGPGELFF. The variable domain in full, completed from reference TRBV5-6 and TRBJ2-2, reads DAGVTQSPTHLIKTRGQQVTLRCSPKSGHDTVSWYQQALGQGPQFIFQYYEEEERQRGNFPDRFSGHQFPNYSSELNVNALLLGDSALYLCASSLWGPGELFFGEGSRLTVL.